This T cell receptor (beta chain) originates from a study of blood T cell repertoires in COVID-19. Sequenced by immunoSEQ multiplex PCR; TCRdb stores in-frame clones only, minus some. The sample contains around 68,000 clones, about three quarters of which appear only once. The V and J ends lost 6 bases and 5 bases, in that order; junction bases with no gene match: 4. The CDR3 contains 12 residues. Germline-derived CDR1 and CDR2 are SQVTM and ANQGSEA. This TCR derives from a human donor in a cohort sampled during active COVID-19. The sample taken for sequencing was peripheral blood. This chain uses TRBV29-1 with TRBJ1-1, with 9 bases that match TRBD1. The DNA of the CDR3 is TGCAGCGTGGGACAGGGCGGGACTGAAGCTTTCTTT. It is translated as CSVGQGGTEAFF.